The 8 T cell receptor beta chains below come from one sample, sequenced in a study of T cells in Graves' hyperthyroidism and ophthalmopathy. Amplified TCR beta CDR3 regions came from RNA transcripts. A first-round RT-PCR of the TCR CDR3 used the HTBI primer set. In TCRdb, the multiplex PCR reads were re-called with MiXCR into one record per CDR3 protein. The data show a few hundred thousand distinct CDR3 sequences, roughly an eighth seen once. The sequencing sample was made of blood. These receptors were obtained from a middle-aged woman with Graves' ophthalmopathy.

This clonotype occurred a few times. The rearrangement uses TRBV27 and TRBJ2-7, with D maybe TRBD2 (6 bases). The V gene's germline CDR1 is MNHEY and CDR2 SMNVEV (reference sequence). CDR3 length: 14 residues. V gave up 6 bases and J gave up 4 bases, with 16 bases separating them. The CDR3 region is CASRRPAEGYEQYF. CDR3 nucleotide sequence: TGTGCCAGCAGACGGCCGGCGGAGGGGTACGAGCAGTACTTC.

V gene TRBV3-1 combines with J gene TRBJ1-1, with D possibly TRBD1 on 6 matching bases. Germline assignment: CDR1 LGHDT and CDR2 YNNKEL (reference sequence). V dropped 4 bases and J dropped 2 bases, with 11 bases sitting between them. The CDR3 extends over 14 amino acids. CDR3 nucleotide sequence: TGTGCCAGCAGCCTACAGGGCATTAACACTGAAGCTTTCTTT. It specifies CASSLQGINTEAFF.

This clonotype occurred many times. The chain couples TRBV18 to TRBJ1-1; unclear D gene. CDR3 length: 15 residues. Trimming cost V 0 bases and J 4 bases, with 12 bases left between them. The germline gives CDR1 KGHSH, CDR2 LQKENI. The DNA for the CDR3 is TGTGCCAGCTCACCACCGAGGAGGGATGGCACTGAAGCTTTCTTT. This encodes CASSPPRRDGTEAFF.

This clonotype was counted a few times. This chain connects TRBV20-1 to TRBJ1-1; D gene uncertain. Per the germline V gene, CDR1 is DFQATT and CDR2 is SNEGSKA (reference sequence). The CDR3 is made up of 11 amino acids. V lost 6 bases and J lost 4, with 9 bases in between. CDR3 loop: CSASDFTEAFF. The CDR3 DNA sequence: TGCAGTGCCTCGGACTTCACTGAAGCTTTCTTT.

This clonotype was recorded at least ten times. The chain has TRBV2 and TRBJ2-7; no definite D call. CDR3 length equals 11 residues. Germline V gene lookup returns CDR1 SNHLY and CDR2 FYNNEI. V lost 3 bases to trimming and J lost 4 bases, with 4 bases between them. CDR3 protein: CASSDVYEQYF. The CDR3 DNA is TGTGCCAGCAGTGACGTATACGAGCAGTACTTC.

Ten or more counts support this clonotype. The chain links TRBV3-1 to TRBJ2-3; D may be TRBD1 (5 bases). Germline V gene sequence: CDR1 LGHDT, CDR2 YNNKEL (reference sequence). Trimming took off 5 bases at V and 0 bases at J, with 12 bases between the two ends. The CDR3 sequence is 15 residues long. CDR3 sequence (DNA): TGTGCCAGCAGCAGGGGCGCGACTAGCACAGATACGCAGTATTTT. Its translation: CASSRGATSTDTQYF.

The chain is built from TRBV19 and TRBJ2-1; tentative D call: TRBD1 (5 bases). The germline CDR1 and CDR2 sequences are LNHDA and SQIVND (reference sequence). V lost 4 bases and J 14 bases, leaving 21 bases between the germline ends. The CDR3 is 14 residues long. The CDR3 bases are TGTGCCAGTAGTAGACGTGGCGGTGGGCAGGGAAAGTTCTTC. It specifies CASSRRGGGQGKFF.

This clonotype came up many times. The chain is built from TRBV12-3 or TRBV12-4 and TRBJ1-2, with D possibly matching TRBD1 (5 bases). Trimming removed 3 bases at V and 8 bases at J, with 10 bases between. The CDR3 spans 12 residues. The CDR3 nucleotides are TGTGCCAGCAGTTTCGCAGGGTTGGGCTACACCTTC. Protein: CASSFAGLGYTF.